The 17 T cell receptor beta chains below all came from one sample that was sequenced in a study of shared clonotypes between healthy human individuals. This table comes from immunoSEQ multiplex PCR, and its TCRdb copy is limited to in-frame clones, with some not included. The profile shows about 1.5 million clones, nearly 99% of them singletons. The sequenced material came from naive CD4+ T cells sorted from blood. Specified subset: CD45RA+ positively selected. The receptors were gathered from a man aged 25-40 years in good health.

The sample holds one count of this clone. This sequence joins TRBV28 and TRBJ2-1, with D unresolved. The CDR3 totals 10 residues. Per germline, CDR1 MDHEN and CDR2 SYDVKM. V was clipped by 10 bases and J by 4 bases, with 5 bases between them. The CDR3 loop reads CATRYNEQFF. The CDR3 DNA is TGTGCCACCAGGTACAATGAGCAGTTCTTC.

The CDR3 DNA reads as TGTGCTAGTGGTCACAAGACTAGCGGGAGTGGTCCCGGGGAGCTGTTTTTT. As protein: CASGHKTSGSGPGELFF. The chain employs TRBV12-5 and TRBJ2-2; 12 nucleotides line up with TRBD2. Trimming removed 5 bases from V and 6 bases from J; junction bases left unmatched: 10. Germline V gene data show CDR1 as LGHNT and CDR2 as FRNRAP. The CDR3 runs 17 residues.

The CDR3 is CASSPTPYYEQYF. The CDR3 DNA reads TGTGCCAGCAGCCCCACCCCATACTACGAGCAGTACTTC. The rearrangement uses TRBV13 and TRBJ2-7; D gene unclear. This CDR3 contains 13 residues. Germline V CDR1 and CDR2: PRHDT, FYEKMQ (reference sequence). V lost 5 bases and J 3 bases, leaving 11 bases between the germline ends.

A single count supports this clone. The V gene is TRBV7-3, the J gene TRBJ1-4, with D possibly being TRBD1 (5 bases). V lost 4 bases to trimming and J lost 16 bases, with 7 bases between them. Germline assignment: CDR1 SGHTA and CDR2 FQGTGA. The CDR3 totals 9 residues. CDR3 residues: CASSYGQFF. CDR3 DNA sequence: TGTGCCAGCAGCTACGGACAGTTTTTT.

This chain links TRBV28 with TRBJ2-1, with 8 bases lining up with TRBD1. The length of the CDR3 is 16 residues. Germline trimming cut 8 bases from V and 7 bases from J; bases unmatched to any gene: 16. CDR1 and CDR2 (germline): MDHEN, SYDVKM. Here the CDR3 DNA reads TGTGCCAGCGAGGGTCGGGCAGGGGGCTTCGGTAATGAGCAGTTCTTC. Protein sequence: CASEGRAGGFGNEQFF.

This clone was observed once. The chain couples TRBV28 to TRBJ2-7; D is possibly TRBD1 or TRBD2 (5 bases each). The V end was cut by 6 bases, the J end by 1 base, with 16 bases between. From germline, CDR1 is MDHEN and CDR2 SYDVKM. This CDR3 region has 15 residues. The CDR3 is CASRTNGHRSYEQYF. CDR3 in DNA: TGTGCCAGCAGGACTAACGGACATAGGTCCTACGAGCAGTACTTC. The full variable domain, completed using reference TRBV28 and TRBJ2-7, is DVKVTQSSRYLVKRTGEKVFLECVQDMDHENMFWYRQDPGLGLRLIYFSYDVKMKEKGDIPEGYSVSREKKERFSLILESASTNQTSMYLCASRTNGHRSYEQYFGPGTRLTVT.

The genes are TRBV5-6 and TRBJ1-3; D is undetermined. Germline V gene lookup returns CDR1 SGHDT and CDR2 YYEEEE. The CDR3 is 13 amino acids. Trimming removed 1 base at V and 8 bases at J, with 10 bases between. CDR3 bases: TGTGCCAGCAGCTTGAAGGGCGAGGACACCATATATTTT. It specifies CASSLKGEDTIYF.

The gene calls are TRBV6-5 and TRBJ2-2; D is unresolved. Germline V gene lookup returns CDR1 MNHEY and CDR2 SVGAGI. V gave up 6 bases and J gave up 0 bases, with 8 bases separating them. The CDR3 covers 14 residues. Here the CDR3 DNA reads TGTGCCAGCAGAACACGGGCGAACACCGGGGAGCTGTTTTTT. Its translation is CASRTRANTGELFF.

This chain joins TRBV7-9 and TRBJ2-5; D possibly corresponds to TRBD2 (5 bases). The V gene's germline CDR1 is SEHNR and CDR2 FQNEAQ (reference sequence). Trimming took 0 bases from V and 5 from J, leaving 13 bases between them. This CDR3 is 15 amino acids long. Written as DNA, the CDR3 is TGTGCCAGCAGCTTAGCGTTACGGGAAGGGGAGACCCAGTACTTC. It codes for CASSLALREGETQYF.

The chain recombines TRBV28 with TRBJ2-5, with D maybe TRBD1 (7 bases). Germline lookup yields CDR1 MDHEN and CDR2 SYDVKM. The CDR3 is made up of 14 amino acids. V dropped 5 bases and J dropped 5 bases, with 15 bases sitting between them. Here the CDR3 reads CASSQRTGGETQYF. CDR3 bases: TGTGCCAGCAGTCAAAGGACAGGAGGGGAGACCCAGTACTTC.

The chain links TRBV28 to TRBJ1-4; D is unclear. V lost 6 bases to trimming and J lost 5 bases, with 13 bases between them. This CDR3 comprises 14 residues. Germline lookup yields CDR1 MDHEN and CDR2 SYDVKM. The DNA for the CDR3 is TGTGCCAGCAGCCACTCCCGTCTAAATGAAAAACTGTTTTTT. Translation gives CASSHSRLNEKLFF.

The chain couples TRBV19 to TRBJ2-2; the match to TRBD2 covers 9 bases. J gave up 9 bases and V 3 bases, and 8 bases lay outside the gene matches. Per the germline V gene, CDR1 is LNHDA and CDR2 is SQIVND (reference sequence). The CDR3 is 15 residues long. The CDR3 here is CASSIPGLAQRELFF. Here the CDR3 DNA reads TGTGCCAGTAGTATCCCGGGACTAGCTCAAAGGGAGCTGTTTTTT.

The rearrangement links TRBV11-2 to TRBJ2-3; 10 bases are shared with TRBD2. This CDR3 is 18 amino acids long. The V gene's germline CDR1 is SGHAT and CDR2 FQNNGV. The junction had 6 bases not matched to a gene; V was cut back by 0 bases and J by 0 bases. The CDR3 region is CASSLDQVAGGSTDTQYF. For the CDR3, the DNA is TGTGCCAGCAGCTTAGATCAGGTAGCGGGAGGTAGCACAGATACGCAGTATTTT.

CDR3: CAIRDTGAGYTF. CDR3 sequence (DNA): TGTGCCATCAGGGACACTGGAGCTGGCTACACCTTC. This rearrangement joins TRBV10-3 to TRBJ1-2; D possibly corresponds to TRBD1 (5 bases). CDR1 is ENHRY and CDR2 is SYGVKD in the germline V gene. Between the trimmed V and J ends, which lost 6 bases and 7 bases, there was a span of 12 bases. The CDR3 length is 12 residues.

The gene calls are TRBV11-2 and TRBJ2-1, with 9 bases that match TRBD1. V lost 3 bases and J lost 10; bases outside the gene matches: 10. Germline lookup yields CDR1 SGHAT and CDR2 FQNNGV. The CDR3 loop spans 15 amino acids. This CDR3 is CASSFRTGDLGEQFF. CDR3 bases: TGTGCCAGCAGCTTTCGGACAGGGGATCTAGGGGAGCAGTTCTTC.

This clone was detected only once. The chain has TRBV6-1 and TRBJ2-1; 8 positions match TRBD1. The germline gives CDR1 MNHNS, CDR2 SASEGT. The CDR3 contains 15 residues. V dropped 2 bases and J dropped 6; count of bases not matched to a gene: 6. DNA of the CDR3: TGTGCCAGCAGTGAAAGGTGGACAGGGCTCAATGAGCAGTTCTTC. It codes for CASSERWTGLNEQFF.

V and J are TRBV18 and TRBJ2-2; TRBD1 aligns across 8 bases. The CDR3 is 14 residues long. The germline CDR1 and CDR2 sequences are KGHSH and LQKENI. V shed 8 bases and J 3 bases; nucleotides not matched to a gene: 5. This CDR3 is CASARDRYTGELFF. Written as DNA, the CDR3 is TGTGCCAGCGCCCGGGACAGGTACACCGGGGAGCTGTTTTTT. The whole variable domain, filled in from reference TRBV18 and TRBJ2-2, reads NAGVMQNPRHLVRRRGQEARLRCSPMKGHSHVYWYRQLPEEGLKFMVYLQKENIIDESGMPKERFSAEFPKEGPSILRIQQVVRGDSAAYFCASARDRYTGELFFGEGSRLTVL.